The sequence of this TCR beta chain was determined in a study of read filtering for tumor transcriptome and immune sequencing. Regarding the study as a whole: Single-read clonotypes: roughly 81% of IR-seq clonotypes (roughly 4% of reads), roughly 70% of RNA-seq clonotypes (nearly 45% of reads).

Molecular barcoded adaptors covering alpha/delta and beta/gamma chains were used on 400 to 450 ng RNA. A single record per CDR3 protein comes from TCRdb applying MiXCR to the reads. The sample has 42,000 or so distinct CDR3 sequences; 13% are singletons. There are many counts of this clonotype. Its cognate antigen is unknown. Sampling of bone marrow took place during active disease in every patient. Trimming took off 10 bases at V and 0 bases at J, with 10 bases between the two ends. Looked up from germline, CDR1 is SGHAT and CDR2 is FQNNGV. This CDR3 is built from 13 residues. This rearrangement joins TRBV11-2 to TRBJ1-3, with D unresolved. Input material: a population of CD138-negative cells sorted from bone marrow. The clonotype comes from a donor at least 40 years old with multiple myeloma. As DNA, the CDR3 is TGTGCCACCCGACAAATCTCTGGAAACACCATATATTTT. It is translated as CATRQISGNTIYF.